This T cell receptor (beta chain) was captured in a study of cytomegalovirus exposure and HLA in healthy donors. Across the whole study: Genotyping of some 400 donors showed that roughly 80% belonged to the Caucasian-associated ancestry cluster. Overall study results and limits: DRB1 showed the most TCR associations and HLA-C the fewest in a later analysis, as rates varied by HLA locus. The study recorded about 150 TCR beta chains that were cytomegalovirus-associated.

There are 12 residues in the CDR3. The V and J ends lost 8 bases and 7 bases respectively, with 12 bases between them. Germline V gene data show CDR1 as SGHDN and CDR2 as FVKESK. PCR was performed using 60 Vbeta and 13 Jbeta primers. Profiling relied on immunoSEQ multiplex PCR, and the TCRdb table lists in-frame clones only, not all of them. Altogether roughly 170,000 clones are present, approximately 77% being singletons, with the ten largest covering roughly 1.5%. Only a few counts were recorded for this clone. The antigen is unknown. The material sequenced was PBMCs. The chain recombines TRBV14 with TRBJ2-1, with D perhaps matching TRBD2 (6 bases). This clonotype originated in a male donor in good health and CMV-seronegative. Here the CDR3 reads CASGRRRNEQFF. DNA for the CDR3: TGTGCCAGCGGGAGGCGTCGGAATGAGCAGTTCTTC.